A single sample gave rise to the 26 T cell receptor beta chains below, sequenced in a study of blood T cell repertoires in COVID-19. TCRdb's table, derived via immunoSEQ multiplex PCR, lists solely in-frame clones and lacks some. Of approximately 74,000 clones in the sample, about 89% are singletons; the top ten hold approximately 1.8%. Sequencing used peripheral blood. Receptors originate from a woman aged 55-70 years with acute or convalescent COVID-19.

J is TRBJ1-1 and V is TRBV2; D remains unclear. The germline CDR1 and CDR2 sequences are SNHLY and FYNNEI. V dropped 6 bases and J dropped 3 bases, with 8 bases sitting between them. The CDR3 is made up of 12 amino acids. CDR3 sequence reads: CASRWPDTEAFF. CDR3 bases: TGTGCCAGCAGGTGGCCAGACACTGAAGCTTTCTTT.

The chain is built from TRBV15 and TRBJ1-2; possibly TRBD1 for D (6 bases). Germline V gene data show CDR1 as LNHNV and CDR2 as YYDKDF (reference sequence). V lost 5 bases, J lost 3 bases, and 13 bases lay in between. The CDR3 has 14 residues. The CDR3 loop is CATSSWTDYYGYTF. CDR3 bases: TGTGCCACCAGCTCTTGGACAGACTACTATGGCTACACCTTC.

V and J are TRBV6-5 and TRBJ2-1; D not certain. This CDR3 is 12 amino acids long. Per the germline V gene, CDR1 is MNHEY and CDR2 is SVGAGI. Deletions cut 8 bases from V and 7 bases from J, with 12 bases between. This CDR3 reads CASRSDLNEQFF. CDR3 sequence (DNA): TGTGCCAGCCGGAGTGACTTGAATGAGCAGTTCTTC.

In this sample, this clone turned up once. This rearrangement joins TRBV3-1 (or the pseudogene TRBV3-2) to TRBJ1-3, with a weak D call TRBD1 (5 bases). Germline loops: CDR1 LGHDT, CDR2 YNNKEL (reference sequence). V was pared by 4 bases and J by 0 bases, with 10 bases between. The CDR3 totals 15 residues. The DNA of the CDR3 is TGTGCCAGCAGCCCGGGGGTCCACTCTGGAAACACCATATATTTT. Its protein product is CASSPGVHSGNTIYF.

This chain connects TRBV6-6 to TRBJ1-4; tentatively, D is TRBD1 (5 bases). The CDR3 consists of 14 residues. Germline CDR1 reads MNHNY; CDR2 reads SVGAGI (reference sequence). Trimming removed 2 bases from V and 10 bases from J, with 14 bases in between. This chain's CDR3 is CASSYDRESAKLFF. The CDR3 DNA sequence: TGTGCCAGCAGTTACGACAGAGAGTCGGCAAAACTGTTTTTT.

This clone turned up a few times. The chain recombines TRBV5-1 with TRBJ2-6, with D unclear. This CDR3 region has 15 residues. Germline V CDR1 and CDR2: SGHRS, YFSETQ. The V and J ends lost 0 bases and 0 bases respectively, with 4 bases between them. The CDR3 loop is CASSLGASGANVLTF. The CDR3 region has the DNA TGCGCCAGCAGCTTGGGCGCCTCTGGGGCCAACGTCCTGACTTTC.

The chain is built from TRBV10-3 and TRBJ2-2; no clear D. V was trimmed by 10 bases and J by 5 bases, leaving 14 bases between them. The CDR3 contains 13 residues. Germline CDR1 reads ENHRY; CDR2 reads SYGVKD. CDR3 in DNA: TGTGCCACCGGAGCTCATATTACCGGGGAGCTGTTTTTT. Translating it yields CATGAHITGELFF.

This rearrangement joins TRBV27 to TRBJ1-2; D is unclear. V was pared by 0 bases and J by 8 bases, with 10 bases between. Germline V gene data show CDR1 as MNHEY and CDR2 as SMNVEV (reference sequence). The CDR3 contains 13 residues. CDR3 DNA sequence: TGTGCCAGCAGTTTATCGCTCGGTATCGGCTACACCTTC. Translating it yields CASSLSLGIGYTF.

The V gene is TRBV3-1 (or the pseudogene TRBV3-2), the J gene TRBJ2-2; TRBD1 aligns across 8 bases. V lost 2 bases and J lost 1; bases outside the gene matches: 6. CDR3 size: 17 residues. The germline V gene encodes CDR1 LGHDT and CDR2 YNNKEL (reference sequence). CDR3 loop: CASSQSPGTGNTGELFF. The CDR3, as DNA: TGTGCCAGCAGCCAATCCCCCGGGACAGGGAACACCGGGGAGCTGTTTTTT.

The chain couples TRBV6-6 to TRBJ2-7, with D possibly being TRBD1 (6 bases). CDR3 length: 14 amino acids. Trimming removed 7 bases from V and 7 bases from J, with 20 bases in between. Germline V gives CDR1 MNHNY, CDR2 SVGAGI (reference sequence). CDR3 sequence (DNA): TGTGCCAGCACCGGGACACCCACTTTGTTGGAGCAGTACTTC. Translation gives CASTGTPTLLEQYF.

J is TRBJ2-5 and V is TRBV7-2; 7 bases fit TRBD2. Trimming cost V 4 bases and J 3 bases; bases outside gene matches: 5. The CDR3 has 14 residues. Germline V gives CDR1 SGHTA, CDR2 FQGNSA. The CDR3 bases are TGTGCCAGCAGCTCGGGGACTATTAAAGAGACCCAGTACTTC. Protein sequence: CASSSGTIKETQYF.

The rearrangement links TRBV28 to TRBJ2-7; possibly TRBD2 for D (6 bases). Trimming left V 3 bases short and J 4 bases short, with 16 bases between. The CDR3 contains 15 residues. From germline, CDR1 is MDHEN and CDR2 SYDVKM. The CDR3, as DNA: TGTGCCAGCAGTTTTTCTAGCGTTGGTTGGTACGAGCAGTACTTC. This encodes CASSFSSVGWYEQYF. Filled out from reference TRBV28 and TRBJ2-7, the complete variable domain reads DVKVTQSSRYLVKRTGEKVFLECVQDMDHENMFWYRQDPGLGLRLIYFSYDVKMKEKGDIPEGYSVSREKKERFSLILESASTNQTSMYLCASSFSSVGWYEQYFGPGTRLTVT.

This clone was counted a single time. The chain has TRBV3-1 (or the pseudogene TRBV3-2) and TRBJ2-1; D gene unclear. Germline CDR1 is LGHDT and CDR2 is YNNKEL (reference sequence). The CDR3 runs to 14 residues. Deletions cut 3 bases from V and 10 bases from J, with 16 bases between. The CDR3 DNA reads TGTGCCAGCAGCCACAAAAGGTGGGCAGGAGAGCAGTTCTTC. This codes for CASSHKRWAGEQFF.

This rearrangement joins TRBV3-1 (or the pseudogene TRBV3-2) to TRBJ2-7; D gene uncertain. This CDR3 region has 11 residues. CDR1 and CDR2 from the germline V gene are LGHDT and YNNKEL (reference sequence). The germline V and J ends were trimmed by 3 bases and 5 bases, with 5 bases remaining between them. CDR3 DNA: TGTGCCAGCAGCCATAGCCACGAGCAGTACTTC. Amino acids: CASSHSHEQYF.

The genes are TRBV30 and TRBJ1-5; D not resolved. CDR1 and CDR2 from the germline V gene are GTSNPN and SVGIG (reference sequence). The CDR3 totals 11 residues. V lost 7 bases and J lost 3, with 7 bases in between. CDR3 DNA sequence: TGTGCCTTTGGCCTCAATCAGCCCCAGCATTTT. Amino acids: CAFGLNQPQHF.

The V gene is TRBV12-3 or TRBV12-4, the J gene TRBJ1-1; D possibly corresponds to TRBD1 (5 bases). This CDR3 has 13 amino acids. V lost 6 bases and J lost 4, with 12 bases in between. The CDR3 loop reads CASRQTVSTEAFF. CDR3 sequence (DNA): TGTGCCAGCAGACAGACAGTTAGCACTGAAGCTTTCTTT.

The V call is TRBV10-3, the J call TRBJ2-5; tentatively, D is TRBD1 (7 bases). The CDR3 spans 18 residues. The V gene lost 5 bases and the J gene lost 2 bases, with 24 bases spanning the gap. Germline values: CDR1 ENHRY, CDR2 SYGVKD. Written as DNA, the CDR3 is TGTGCCATCAGTTTACAGGGGCGGGACCCCGCTCGTCAAGAGACCCAGTACTTC. Translated: CAISLQGRDPARQETQYF.

In its sample, this clone was seen once. The gene calls are TRBV2 and TRBJ1-1; 8 nucleotides agree with TRBD1. This CDR3 is built from 15 residues. Germline CDR1 reads SNHLY; CDR2 reads FYNNEI. V was clipped by 2 bases and J by 1 base; unmatched bases: 3. The CDR3 DNA sequence: TGTGCCAGCAGTGAATTAGGGACAGGGAACACTGAAGCTTTCTTT. Encoded protein: CASSELGTGNTEAFF.

J is TRBJ1-2 and V is TRBV30; D possibly corresponds to TRBD1 (5 bases). The CDR3 is made up of 13 amino acids. The V end lost 3 bases, the J end lost 5 bases, and 13 bases lay between the germline ends. CDR1 GTSNPN and CDR2 SVGIG come from the germline V gene (reference sequence). CDR3 sequence: CAWSSLGGYGYTF. CDR3 nucleotides: TGTGCCTGGAGCTCCCTCGGGGGGTATGGCTACACCTTC. The full variable domain, its missing parts supplied by reference TRBV30 and TRBJ1-2, is SQTIHQWPATLVQPVGSPLSLECTVEGTSNPNLYWYRQAAGRGLQLLFYSVGIGQISSEVPQNLSASRPQDRQFILSSKKLLLSDSGFYLCAWSSLGGYGYTFGSGTRLTVV.

In DNA, the CDR3 is TGTGCCTGGAGACCATCTCAAAGCGGCTACACCTTC. This encodes CAWRPSQSGYTF. The rearrangement uses TRBV30 and TRBJ1-2; no clear D gene. The CDR3 sequence is 12 residues long. Per the germline V gene, CDR1 is GTSNPN and CDR2 is SVGIG (reference sequence). V was clipped by 3 bases and J by 8 bases, with 13 bases between them.

The chain joins TRBV4-3 to TRBJ1-2; D call uncertain. This CDR3 is 12 amino acids long. V was trimmed by 0 bases and J by 8 bases, leaving 7 bases between them. Looked up from germline, CDR1 is LGHNA and CDR2 is YSLEER. CDR3 sequence reads: CASSQERQGYTF. Here the CDR3 DNA reads TGCGCCAGCAGCCAAGAGAGGCAAGGCTACACCTTC.

CDR3 nucleotides: TGTGCCAGCAGCTTACAGAGGGATCAGCCCCAGCATTTT. Translation gives CASSLQRDQPQHF. This sequence joins TRBV11-1 and TRBJ1-5; D not certain. There are 13 residues in the CDR3. The germline CDR1 and CDR2 sequences are SGHAT and FQDESV (reference sequence). Trimming pared 2 bases from V and 5 bases from J, leaving 7 bases between.

The chain carries TRBV10-1 and TRBJ2-7; TRBD1 matches 10 bases. Germline-derived CDR1 and CDR2 are WNHNN and SYGVQD (reference sequence). The V segment lost 5 bases and the J segment 3 bases; nucleotides outside the gene matches: 4. The CDR3 has 14 amino acids. The DNA of the CDR3 is TGCGCCAGCAGTTGTCGGACAGGGGGCTACGAGCAGTACTTC. Translation: CASSCRTGGYEQYF.

The chain links TRBV6-2 or TRBV6-3 to TRBJ1-5; 9 positions agree with TRBD1. V shed 6 bases, J shed 3 bases, and the junction held 12 bases outside the gene matches. This CDR3 has 17 residues. Germline V gene data show CDR1 as MNHEY and CDR2 as SVGEGT. The CDR3 reads CASSPYGTGSLNQPQHF. The DNA of the CDR3 is TGTGCCAGCAGCCCATACGGGACAGGGTCGCTCAATCAGCCCCAGCATTTT.

The gene calls are TRBV7-2 and TRBJ2-3, with unresolved D. V gave up 3 bases and J gave up 2 bases, with 3 bases separating them. Germline CDR1 and CDR2: SGHTA and FQGNSA. This CDR3 has 12 amino acids. This CDR3 reads CASSFSTDTQYF. The CDR3 region has the DNA TGTGCCAGCAGCTTCTCCACAGATACGCAGTATTTT. Variable domain in full (rest from reference TRBV7-2 and TRBJ2-3): GAGVSQSPSNKVTEKGKDVELRCDPISGHTALYWYRQSLGQGLEFLIYFQGNSAPDKSGLPSDRFSAERTGGSVSTLTIQRTQQEDSAVYLCASSFSTDTQYFGPGTRLTVL.

This chain connects TRBV28 to TRBJ1-1, with D maybe TRBD1 (6 bases). CDR1 and CDR2 (germline): MDHEN, SYDVKM. Between the trimmed V and J ends, which lost 7 bases and 7 bases, there was a span of 25 bases. There are 16 residues in the CDR3. The CDR3 reads CASIPRETGQRGEAFF. The CDR3 bases are TGTGCCAGCATCCCTAGGGAGACAGGCCAGCGGGGTGAAGCTTTCTTT.